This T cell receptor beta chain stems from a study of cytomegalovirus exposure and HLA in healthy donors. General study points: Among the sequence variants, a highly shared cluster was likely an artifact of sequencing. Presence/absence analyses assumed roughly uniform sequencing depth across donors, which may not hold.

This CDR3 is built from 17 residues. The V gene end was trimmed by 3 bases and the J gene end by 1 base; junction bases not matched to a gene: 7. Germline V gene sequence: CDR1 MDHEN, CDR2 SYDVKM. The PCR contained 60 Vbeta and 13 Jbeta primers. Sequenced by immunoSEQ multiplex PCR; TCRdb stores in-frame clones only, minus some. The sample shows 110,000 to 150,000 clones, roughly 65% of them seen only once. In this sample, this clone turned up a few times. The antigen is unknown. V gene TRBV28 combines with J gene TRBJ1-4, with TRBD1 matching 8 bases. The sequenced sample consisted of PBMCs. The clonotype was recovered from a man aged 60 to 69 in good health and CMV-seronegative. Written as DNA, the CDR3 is TGTGCCAGCAGTTTCTCGCAGGGGGCCTTAACTAATGAAAAACTGTTTTTT. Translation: CASSFSQGALTNEKLFF.